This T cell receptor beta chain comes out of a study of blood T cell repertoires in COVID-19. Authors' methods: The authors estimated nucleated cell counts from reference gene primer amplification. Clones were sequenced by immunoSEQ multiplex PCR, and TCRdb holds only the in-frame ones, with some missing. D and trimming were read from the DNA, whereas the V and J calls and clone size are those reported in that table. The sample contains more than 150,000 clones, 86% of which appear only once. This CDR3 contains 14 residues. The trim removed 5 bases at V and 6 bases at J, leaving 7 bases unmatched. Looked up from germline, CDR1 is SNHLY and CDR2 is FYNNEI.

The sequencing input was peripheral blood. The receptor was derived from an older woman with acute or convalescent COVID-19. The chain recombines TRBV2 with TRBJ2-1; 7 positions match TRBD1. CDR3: CASSMTGTVNEQFF. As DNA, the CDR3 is TGTGCCAGCAGTATGACAGGGACCGTCAATGAGCAGTTCTTC.